This is a list of T cell receptor beta chains from one sample in a study of blood T cell repertoires in COVID-19. The method was immunoSEQ multiplex PCR; TCRdb's version includes in-frame clones alone and lacks a portion of them. In the table there are fewer than 350,000 clones, approximately 90% of which are singletons. The sequencing input was PBMCs or T cells enriched from blood (not recorded which). The origin of the receptors is a woman aged 40-49 years who had recovered from COVID-19. CDR3s include the opening cysteine and the closing phenylalanine or tryptophan. A D gene is named only where the DNA matches it firmly. Expanded clones are given a class, and other clones once, few, many or no size at all.

j_call d_call v_call clone_size cdr3_nt cdr3_aa
TRBJ2-5 . TRBV5-6 . TGTGCCAGCAGCCGGGACTCTCTGAGGGAGACCCAGTACTTC CASSRDSLRETQYF
TRBJ2-5 . TRBV27 . TGTGCCAGCAGTGTAGAAGAGACCCAGTACTTC CASSVEETQYF
TRBJ2-7 TRBD1 TRBV28 . TGTGCCAGCAGTTCCCCCTGGGACAGAGACTACGAGCAGTACTTC CASSSPWDRDYEQYF
TRBJ1-1 . TRBV19 . TGTGCCAGTAGTGCGACAGGTAGCACTGAAGCTTTCTTT CASSATGSTEAFF
TRBJ2-3 . TRBV2 . TGTGCCAGCAGACGCGTCCTTTCCACAGATACGCAGTATTTT CASRRVLSTDTQYF
TRBJ2-3 TRBD2 TRBV5-1 . TGCGCCAGCAGCTGGGGGACTAGCGGGAGCGGCACAGATACGCAGTATTTT CASSWGTSGSGTDTQYF
TRBJ2-4 . TRBV18 . TGTGCCAGCTCACGGGGGCAGGGTCAAAACATTCAGTACTTC CASSRGQGQNIQYF
TRBJ2-7 TRBD1 TRBV5-1 . TGCGCCAGCAGCTTGGGATTAACCACAGGGGTGCAGTACTTC CASSLGLTTGVQYF
TRBJ2-2 TRBD1 TRBV7-8 . TGTGCCAGCAGCCGACAGGGGGCGCGCACCGGGGAGCTGTTTTTT CASSRQGARTGELFF
TRBJ2-1 TRBD2 TRBV6-2/TRBV6-3 . TGTGCCAGCAGTAGAGGACTAGCGGGAGTCGGGTCCTACAATGAGCAGTTCTTC CASSRGLAGVGSYNEQFF
TRBJ1-2 . TRBV5-4 . TGTGCCAGCAGCTTGGAGGATAGGGGAGGAGGCTACACCTTC CASSLEDRGGGYTF
TRBJ2-5 . TRBV11-2 . TGTGCCAGCAGCTTAGTGGGGGCCAGGGGCCCGTACCAAGAGACCCAGTACTTC CASSLVGARGPYQETQYF
TRBJ2-7 . TRBV28 . TGTGCCAGCAGTTTACGCTACGAGCAGTACTTC CASSLRYEQYF
TRBJ2-1 . TRBV19 . TGTGCCAGTAGCTTGGGACTTTTGAGCTCCTACAATGAGCAGTTCTTC CASSLGLLSSYNEQFF
TRBJ2-5 TRBD1 TRBV25-1 . TGTGCCAGCAGTGAAGAATGGGGACAGGGGGGTCAAGAGACCCAGTACTTC CASSEEWGQGGQETQYF
TRBJ2-7 . TRBV11-2 few TGTGCCAGCAGCCAGGCGGGCTACGAGCAGTACTTC CASSQAGYEQYF
TRBJ2-5 . TRBV2 . TGTGCCAGCAGTGAAGCAACAGGGTTAGAGACCCAGTACTTC CASSEATGLETQYF
TRBJ1-2 . TRBV27 . TGTGCCAGCAGTCCATCAGGGGTGAGTGGCTACACCTTC CASSPSGVSGYTF
TRBJ2-7 . TRBV28 . TGTGCCAGCAGACCCGCACTAGCTCGGGACTACGAGCAGTACTTC CASRPALARDYEQYF
TRBJ2-7 TRBD2 TRBV28 . TGTGCCAGCAGTTCCGGGACTAGCGGCTACGAGCAGTACTTC CASSSGTSGYEQYF
TRBJ2-1 . TRBV11-3 once TGTGCCAGCAGCTTAGCCGCGGTAAATGAGCAGTTCTTC CASSLAAVNEQFF
TRBJ2-1 TRBD2 TRBV3-1/TRBV3-2 . TGTGCCAGCAGCCTTCTGACTAGCGGGAGGCGCAATGAGCAGTTCTTC CASSLLTSGRRNEQFF
TRBJ2-5 . TRBV7-2 . TGTGCCAGCAGCCCGGACAGAATACAAGAGACCCAGTACTTC CASSPDRIQETQYF
TRBJ1-2 TRBD1 TRBV2 . TGTGCCAGCATGCCGCCGGGACAGGGGGCATATGGCTACACCTTC CASMPPGQGAYGYTF
TRBJ1-5 . TRBV4-1 . TGCGCCAGCAGCCTGACTAATAATCAGCCCCAGCATTTT CASSLTNNQPQHF
TRBJ2-7 TRBD2 TRBV2 . TGTGCCAGCGGGGGGGACGTGGACCGCTCCTACGAGCAGTACTTC CASGGDVDRSYEQYF
TRBJ2-5 TRBD1 TRBV7-2 few TGTGCCAGCAGCTCCCCATCGACAGGGCAAGAGACCCAGTACTTC CASSSPSTGQETQYF
TRBJ2-4 . TRBV5-6 . TGTGCCAGCAGCAATATATTAGCCAAAAACATTCAGTACTTC CASSNILAKNIQYF
TRBJ1-6 . TRBV5-1 . TGCGCCAGCAGCTTGGGGACAGAGAGTATTTCACCCCTCCACTTT CASSLGTESISPLHF
TRBJ2-3 TRBD2 TRBV2 . TGTGCCAGGACTAGCGGTTCTGGCACAGATACGCAGTATTTT CARTSGSGTDTQYF
TRBJ1-2 . TRBV3-1/TRBV3-2 few TGTGCCAGCAGCCAAGCTACAGGGAACTATGGCTACACCTTC CASSQATGNYGYTF